A selection of T cell receptor beta chains follows, all from one sample in a study of T cell responses to AZD1222 COVID-19 vaccine. Data came from immunoSEQ multiplex PCR; TCRdb stores just in-frame clones and leaves some out. Of over 110,000 clones listed, under 90% are singletons. Specimen: peripheral blood, collected 28 days after the second AZD1222 dose. The receptors originated from an adult who received the AZD1222 COVID-19 vaccine. CDR3s include the opening cysteine and the closing phenylalanine or tryptophan. Fields, in order: V gene, J gene, CDR3 protein.

v_gene: TRBV7-6
j_gene: TRBJ2-2
CDR3aa: CASSPRQGGELFF

v_gene: TRBV7-8
j_gene: TRBJ1-5
CDR3aa: CASSPYLRDTHLQPQHF

v_gene: TRBV21-1
j_gene: TRBJ2-4
CDR3aa: CASSNNRRAKNIQYF

v_gene: TRBV29-1
j_gene: TRBJ2-2
CDR3aa: CSVGVTGELFF

v_gene: TRBV10-2
j_gene: TRBJ1-5
CDR3aa: CASSPDGPNQPQHF

v_gene: TRBV24-1
j_gene: TRBJ2-5
CDR3aa: CATSVGSETQYF

v_gene: TRBV2
j_gene: TRBJ1-4
CDR3aa: CASGRRDRGREKLFF

v_gene: TRBV19
j_gene: TRBJ2-2
CDR3aa: CASSVRTNTGELFF

v_gene: TRBV7-2
j_gene: TRBJ1-5
CDR3aa: CASSLAARGRSNQPQHF

v_gene: TRBV29-1
j_gene: TRBJ2-1
CDR3aa: CSVLGRGKQFF

v_gene: TRBV6-2/TRBV6-3
j_gene: TRBJ2-1
CDR3aa: CASSRSHRGRPNEQFF

v_gene: TRBV19
j_gene: TRBJ1-6
CDR3aa: CASSPLEGLPNNSPLHF

v_gene: TRBV11-3
j_gene: TRBJ2-1
CDR3aa: CASSLGRRDKSVDEQFF

v_gene: TRBV7-8
j_gene: TRBJ1-2
CDR3aa: CASSPTLDHSYGYTF

v_gene: TRBV2
j_gene: TRBJ2-1
CDR3aa: CASSEEGGRAIEQFF

v_gene: TRBV30
j_gene: TRBJ2-6
CDR3aa: CAWSWDSGANVLTF

v_gene: TRBV3-1/TRBV3-2
j_gene: TRBJ1-1
CDR3aa: CASSQEGGITEAFF

v_gene: TRBV6-5
j_gene: TRBJ1-1
CDR3aa: CASSRVGGTEAFF

v_gene: TRBV4-3
j_gene: TRBJ2-5
CDR3aa: CASSTRTGQETQYF

v_gene: TRBV30
j_gene: TRBJ1-3
CDR3aa: CAWAGTVSGNTIYF